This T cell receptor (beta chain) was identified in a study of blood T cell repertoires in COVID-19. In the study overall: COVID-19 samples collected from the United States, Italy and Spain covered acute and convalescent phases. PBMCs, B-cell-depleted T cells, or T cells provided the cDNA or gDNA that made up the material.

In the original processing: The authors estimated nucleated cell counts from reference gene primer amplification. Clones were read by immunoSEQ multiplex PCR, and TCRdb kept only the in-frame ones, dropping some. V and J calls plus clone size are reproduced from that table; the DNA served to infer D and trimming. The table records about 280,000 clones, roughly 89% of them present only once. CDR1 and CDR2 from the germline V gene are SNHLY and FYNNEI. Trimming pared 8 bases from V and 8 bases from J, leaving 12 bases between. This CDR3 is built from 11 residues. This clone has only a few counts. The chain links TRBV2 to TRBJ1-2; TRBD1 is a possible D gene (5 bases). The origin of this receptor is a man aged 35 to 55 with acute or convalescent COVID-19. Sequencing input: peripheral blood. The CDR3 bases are TGTGCCAGCGATCTCAGGGCCGGCTACACCTTC. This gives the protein CASDLRAGYTF.